The 32 T cell receptor beta chains given below trace back to one sample, sequenced in a study of T cell repertoires in cytomegalovirus infection. TCRdb called the reads again in MiXCR, with one record for every CDR3 protein. This repertoire shows roughly 200,000 distinct CDR3 sequences, roughly 9% found once; its top ten account for about 4.2%. The sequencing input was PBMCs. These receptors were obtained from a human donor in good health (CMV status not recorded). Some clones in this sample may be carry-over from other donors' samples.

The chain joins TRBV5-4 to TRBJ2-3; the D gene is possibly TRBD1 (5 bases). The V end was cut by 4 bases, the J end by 3 bases, with 18 bases between. The CDR3 runs 16 residues. Germline-derived CDR1 and CDR2 are SGHNT and YYREEE (reference sequence). CDR3 sequence reads: CASSAGYAGWTDTQYF. Here the CDR3 DNA reads TGTGCCAGCAGCGCAGGGTACGCTGGGTGGACAGATACGCAGTATTTT.

The V gene is TRBV12-3 or TRBV12-4, the J gene TRBJ2-2; 7 bases align to TRBD2. The CDR3 loop spans 14 amino acids. Trimming cost V 2 bases and J 5 bases; bases outside gene matches: 2. The CDR3 nucleotides are TGTGCCAGCAGTTTAAACGGGGGGACCGGGGAGCTGTTTTTT. It translates to CASSLNGGTGELFF.

This clonotype has at least ten counts. The chain links TRBV28 to TRBJ2-3; D is possibly TRBD2 (6 bases). Per germline, CDR1 MDHEN and CDR2 SYDVKM. The CDR3 covers 12 residues. V lost 8 bases, J lost 6 bases, and 12 bases lay in between. The CDR3 spells CASSLGRDTQYF. As DNA, the CDR3 is TGTGCCAGCTCCCTTGGGAGGGATACGCAGTATTTT.

With respect to this clonotype: A much larger clone differs from this one at a single base, so this may be a read error. The J gene is TRBJ2-3, the V gene TRBV29-1, with unresolved D. With 5 bases removed from V and 0 bases from J, the gap between germline ends came to 9 bases. Germline CDR1 and CDR2: SQVTM and ANQGSEA. The CDR3 length is 13 residues. DNA of the CDR3: TGCAGCGTTTTTAAGACAAGCACAGATACGCAGTATTTT. Protein: CSVFKTSTDTQYF.

This clonotype was seen a few times. The V gene is TRBV29-1, the J gene TRBJ1-1, with D possibly being TRBD1 (6 bases). Between the trimmed V and J ends, which lost 4 bases and 4 bases, there was a span of 16 bases. The CDR3 extends over 14 amino acids. Germline V gives CDR1 SQVTM, CDR2 ANQGSEA. CDR3 DNA sequence: TGCAGCGTTGGGGGGGGGGGGGGGCCCACTGAAGCTTTCTTT. Protein sequence: CSVGGGGGPTEAFF.

This clonotype showed up many times. The chain is built from TRBV7-2 and TRBJ2-1, with TRBD2 as a possible D gene (5 bases). V was trimmed by 5 bases and J by 10 bases, leaving 12 bases between them. This CDR3 region has 12 residues. In germline, CDR1 is SGHTA, CDR2 FQGNSA. CDR3 sequence (DNA): TGTGCCAGCAGCCCCGGAGGTGGGGAGCAGTTCTTC. Protein sequence: CASSPGGGEQFF.

The chain has TRBV28 and TRBJ2-7; 8 bases are shared with TRBD2. The CDR3 length is 12 residues. The V gene end was trimmed by 10 bases and the J gene end by 7 bases; junction bases not matched to a gene: 9. Germline CDR1 MDHEN, CDR2 SYDVKM. The CDR3 coding sequence is TGTGCCATCTCAAGCGGCGGGAGGGAGCAGTACTTC. Its translation is CAISSGGREQYF. Variable domain in full (rest from reference TRBV28 and TRBJ2-7): DVKVTQSSRYLVKRTGEKVFLECVQDMDHENMFWYRQDPGLGLRLIYFSYDVKMKEKGDIPEGYSVSREKKERFSLILESASTNQTSMYLCAISSGGREQYFGPGTRLTVT.

This clonotype showed up many times. The genes are TRBV14 and TRBJ2-2, with D tentatively TRBD2 (5 bases). Trimming left V 3 bases short and J 4 bases short, with 9 bases between. Germline V gives CDR1 SGHDN, CDR2 FVKESK. This CDR3 is built from 14 residues. CDR3 bases: TGTGCCAGCAGCCAGGACTGGGGCACCGGGGAGCTGTTTTTT. Amino acid sequence: CASSQDWGTGELFF.

Many counts were recorded for this clonotype. The V call is TRBV4-3, the J call TRBJ2-6; D perhaps matches TRBD1 (6 bases). CDR1 LGHNA and CDR2 YSLEER come from the germline V gene. The CDR3 covers 20 residues. The ends were cut back, 3 bases at V and 4 bases at J, with 25 bases in the middle. CDR3 coding DNA: TGCGCCAGCAGCCAGGATACTGGACAGAATTCTTTGTTCGGGGCCAACGTCCTGACTTTC. It yields the protein CASSQDTGQNSLFGANVLTF.

This clonotype was counted a few times. V is TRBV18 and J is TRBJ1-3; D remains unclear. The CDR3 consists of 14 residues. Germline loops: CDR1 KGHSH, CDR2 LQKENI. With 3 bases removed from V and 4 bases from J, the gap between germline ends came to 10 bases. The CDR3 sequence: CASSPEQLGNTIYF. The DNA for the CDR3 is TGTGCCAGCTCACCCGAACAGCTGGGAAACACCATATATTTT.

This clonotype was detected many times. The chain employs TRBV7-2 and TRBJ1-1, with D perhaps matching TRBD1 (6 bases). This CDR3 is built from 16 residues. Looked up from germline, CDR1 is SGHTA and CDR2 is FQGNSA. The germline V and J ends were trimmed by 1 base and 5 bases, with 17 bases remaining between them. The CDR3 DNA follows: TGTGCCAGCAGCTTAGGGGGGGCAATGGGGAAGACTGAAGCTTTCTTT. It yields the protein CASSLGGAMGKTEAFF.

The chain has TRBV18 and TRBJ1-1, with D unclear. This CDR3 region has 12 residues. Germline assignment: CDR1 KGHSH and CDR2 LQKENI. V lost 8 bases to trimming and J lost 8 bases, with 15 bases between them. CDR3 in DNA: TGTGCCAGCACTAACCTAGGTGCGGAAGCTTTCTTT. Translating it yields CASTNLGAEAFF.

This clonotype was observed at least ten times. This chain uses TRBV7-2 with TRBJ2-7; TRBD2 agrees at 12 bases. The CDR3 consists of 18 residues. In germline, CDR1 is SGHTA, CDR2 FQGNSA. V was clipped by 1 base and J by 7 bases; unmatched bases: 14. As DNA, the CDR3 is TGTGCCAGCAGCTTAGTTCGCCTAGCGGGAGGGCCCACCATGGAGCAGTACTTC. The encoded protein is CASSLVRLAGGPTMEQYF.

This clonotype was seen a few times. The chain joins TRBV7-9 to TRBJ1-1, with 7 bases lining up with TRBD1. The CDR3 has 14 residues. The germline CDR1 and CDR2 sequences are SEHNR and FQNEAQ (reference sequence). The V segment lost 10 bases and the J segment 0 bases; nucleotides outside the gene matches: 8. In nucleotides, the CDR3 is TGTGCCACAAATACAGGGGACTTGAACACTGAAGCTTTCTTT. Protein sequence: CATNTGDLNTEAFF.

The sample holds many counts of this clonotype. The chain uses TRBV11-2 and TRBJ2-3; the D gene is possibly TRBD1 (6 bases). Germline lookup yields CDR1 SGHAT and CDR2 FQNNGV. CDR3 size: 13 residues. V gave up 5 bases and J gave up 2 bases, with 8 bases separating them. In DNA form, the CDR3 reads TGTGCCAGCAGCCGGACAGACACAGATACGCAGTATTTT. Its protein product is CASSRTDTDTQYF.

This clonotype was observed a handful of times. The genes are TRBV7-9 and TRBJ2-3, with 11 bases lining up with TRBD2. From germline, CDR1 is SEHNR and CDR2 FQNEAQ (reference sequence). Losses at the gene ends were 5 bases for V and 6 bases for J; bases not matched to a gene: 10. CDR3 size: 16 residues. The CDR3 DNA reads TGTGCCAGCAGCCTACGACTAGCGGGGCTGCAGGATACGCAGTATTTT. It yields the protein CASSLRLAGLQDTQYF.

This clonotype was counted only a few times. The chain combines TRBV19 with TRBJ2-7; D might be TRBD1 or TRBD2, each matching 6 bases. Germline loops: CDR1 LNHDA, CDR2 SQIVND (reference sequence). The CDR3 has 14 residues. The ends were cut back, 1 base at V and 6 bases at J, with 13 bases in the middle. The CDR3 spells CASSIAAGGFEQYF. In nucleotides, the CDR3 is TGTGCCAGTAGTATAGCGGCCGGGGGCTTCGAGCAGTACTTC.

This clonotype was counted ten times or more. The CDR3 sequence is CASSARPGNYGYTF. For the CDR3, the DNA is TGTGCCAGCAGCGCCCGACCCGGCAACTATGGCTACACCTTC. The gene calls are TRBV11-2 and TRBJ1-2; D is unclear. Germline CDR1 reads SGHAT; CDR2 reads FQNNGV. The CDR3 has 14 amino acids. V lost 5 bases and J 2 bases, leaving 12 bases between the germline ends.

This clonotype appeared many times. The rearrangement joins TRBV11-2 to TRBJ2-2, with a tentative D call TRBD2 (5 bases). V was pared by 1 base and J by 0 bases, with 12 bases between. From germline, CDR1 is SGHAT and CDR2 FQNNGV. The CDR3 length is 17 residues. Written as DNA, the CDR3 is TGTGCCAGCAGCTTAGTTTTAGCGTTCGCGAACACCGGGGAGCTGTTTTTT. Encoded protein: CASSLVLAFANTGELFF.

At least ten counts were recorded for this clonotype. The genes are TRBV5-6 and TRBJ2-3, with TRBD1 matching 7 bases. Germline CDR1 reads SGHDT; CDR2 reads YYEEEE. The CDR3 is 13 residues long. Trimming cost V 3 bases and J 5 bases; bases outside gene matches: 3. The CDR3 sequence is CASSYPGGDTQYF. Here the CDR3 DNA reads TGTGCCAGCAGCTATCCAGGGGGAGATACGCAGTATTTT.

The V gene is TRBV10-3, the J gene TRBJ1-2, with TRBD1 matching over 7 bases. The CDR3 loop spans 15 amino acids. CDR1 is ENHRY, CDR2 SYGVKD, per germline. V lost 2 bases to trimming and J lost 2 bases; unmatched junction nucleotides: 5. The CDR3 reads CAISEEVTGNYGYTF. The CDR3 DNA reads TGTGCCATCAGTGAGGAGGTGACAGGGAACTATGGCTACACCTTC.

Details on this clonotype: A much larger clone differs by one base, so this may be a read error. This chain joins TRBV7-2 and TRBJ2-1; D is unresolved. The CDR3 runs 15 residues. Germline-derived CDR1 and CDR2 are SGHTA and FQGNSA. The V end was cut by 1 base, the J end by 6 bases, with 13 bases between. Written as DNA, the CDR3 is TGTGCCAGCAGCTTAGGGGGAATTGGGATCAATGAGCAGTTCTTC. It yields the protein CASSLGGIGINEQFF.

This clonotype was recorded once. The chain carries TRBV6-2 or TRBV6-3 and TRBJ1-5; perhaps TRBD1 as D (6 bases). V lost 6 bases and J lost 5, with 11 bases in between. The CDR3 consists of 13 residues. Germline CDR1 MNHEY, CDR2 SVGEGT. The CDR3 coding sequence is TGTGCCAGCAGCGACAGGAAAGATCAGCCCCAGCATTTT. Its translation is CASSDRKDQPQHF.

V and J are TRBV14 and TRBJ2-5; 7 bases fit TRBD2. CDR1 is SGHDN and CDR2 is FVKESK in the germline V gene. The V segment lost 1 base and the J segment 4 bases; nucleotides outside the gene matches: 15. The CDR3 has 18 amino acids. CDR3 sequence (DNA): TGTGCCAGCAGCCAAGGCATGATTTCCCCAGCGGGACGAGAGACCCAGTACTTC. Protein sequence: CASSQGMISPAGRETQYF.

This clonotype was counted at least ten times. The chain combines TRBV28 with TRBJ2-4; 14 nucleotides match TRBD2. The ends lost 6 bases at V and 0 bases at J; junction bases unmatched: 16. The CDR3 sequence is 21 residues long. Germline values: CDR1 MDHEN, CDR2 SYDVKM. The CDR3 loop is CASRPLIGEGLAGGAKNIQYF. The CDR3 DNA reads TGTGCCAGCAGACCCTTAATCGGAGAAGGACTAGCGGGGGGAGCCAAAAACATTCAGTACTTC.

The sample holds many counts of this clonotype. The CDR3 nucleotides are TGTGCCAGCAGCTTCCATAGGGGCAGCGAGCAGTACTTC. Protein product: CASSFHRGSEQYF. This sequence joins TRBV7-2 and TRBJ2-7; the D gene is possibly TRBD1 (5 bases). Germline values: CDR1 SGHTA, CDR2 FQGNSA. Trimming took off 3 bases at V and 6 bases at J, with 12 bases between the two ends. This CDR3 has 13 residues.

This clonotype turned up a few times. The rearrangement links TRBV5-6 to TRBJ2-3; D perhaps matches TRBD2 (6 bases). From germline, CDR1 is SGHDT and CDR2 YYEEEE. V was clipped by 7 bases and J by 2 bases, with 11 bases between them. The CDR3 extends over 13 amino acids. The DNA of the CDR3 is TGTGCCAGCCAGGAGGGCTACACAGATACGCAGTATTTT. Translating it yields CASQEGYTDTQYF.

This clonotype appeared a few times. The chain links TRBV20-1 to TRBJ1-3; TRBD1 is a possible D gene (5 bases). Deletions cut 5 bases from V and 2 bases from J, with 16 bases between. CDR3 length: 15 amino acids. CDR1 and CDR2 from the germline V gene are DFQATT and SNEGSKA (reference sequence). CDR3 DNA: TGCAGTGCTCGGGGCCAGGGTGGGCCTGGAAACACCATATATTTT. Amino acids: CSARGQGGPGNTIYF.

This clonotype was found many times. For the CDR3, the DNA is TGTGCCAGCAGCTACGGACAGATCCGCAATCAGCCCCAGCATTTT. Its protein is CASSYGQIRNQPQHF. J is TRBJ1-5 and V is TRBV28; tentative D call: TRBD1 (6 bases). Trimming removed 6 bases at V and 2 bases at J, with 14 bases between. CDR3 length: 15 amino acids. CDR1 is MDHEN, CDR2 SYDVKM, per germline.

This clonotype has at least ten counts. The rearrangement links TRBV11-2 to TRBJ2-1, with 7 bases lining up with TRBD2. The CDR3 extends over 16 amino acids. CDR1 is SGHAT, CDR2 FQNNGV, per germline. Trimming took 1 base from V and 3 from J; bases not matched to a gene: 6. CDR3 bases: TGTGCCAGCAGCTTAGCCCCGGGAGGCGGCTACAATGAGCAGTTCTTC. This translates into CASSLAPGGGYNEQFF.

This clonotype was observed a few times. J is TRBJ2-5 and V is TRBV20-1; tentative D call: TRBD2 (7 bases). The CDR3 consists of 13 residues. Germline V gene lookup returns CDR1 DFQATT and CDR2 SNEGSKA (reference sequence). V was shortened by 7 bases and J by 3 bases, with 15 bases between the two germline ends. Written as DNA, the CDR3 is TGCAGTGGGACAGCGGGGAATAAAGAGACCCAGTACTTC. Translation: CSGTAGNKETQYF.

This chain connects TRBV4-2 to TRBJ2-7; tentatively, D is TRBD2 (5 bases). The V end was cut by 2 bases, the J end by 4 bases, with 18 bases between. The germline V gene has CDR1 LGHNA and CDR2 YNFKEQ. This CDR3 comprises 16 residues. The CDR3: CASSQPGLAGYYEQYF. The CDR3 nucleotides read TGTGCCAGCAGCCAACCCGGGCTAGCCGGTTATTACGAGCAGTACTTC.